Below, one T cell receptor beta chain is given with its context. The antigen is undetermined. The likely explanation is a read error, given a far larger clone one base away. This CDR3 is built from 15 residues. Germline-derived CDR1 and CDR2 are SNHLY and FYNNEI. V shed 6 bases and J shed 1 base, with 15 bases lying between them. These data originate in a study of regulatory T cells in long-lasting Graves disease. Study observations and caveats: Shared public clonotypes totalled about 2,700 in persistent patients, compared with just under 1,000 in new patients.

Noted time point: newly diagnosed GD, antithyroid drugs for less than 3 months. The TCR library was made from RNA extracted from PBMCs. Sequencing libraries for TCR beta were prepared with iRepertoire HTBI primers and Arm-PCR of CDR3 regions. TCRdb used MiXCR to reprocess the multiplex PCR reads, holding one entry per CDR3 protein. The data contain roughly 350,000 distinct CDR3 sequences, about 16% of them singletons. A further study also used this sample, focusing on T cells in Graves' hyperthyroidism and ophthalmopathy. That publication notes: The diagnostic basis comprised clinical symptoms, serum thyroxine and TRAb, thyroid ultrasound and orbital computed tomography. Initially, a first-round RT-PCR of the TCR CDR3 employed the HTBI primer set.

This chain links TRBV2 with TRBJ1-1, with D possibly TRBD1 on 5 matching bases. The sequence came from a woman under 30 with Graves disease. Here the sequenced sample was peripheral blood mononuclear cells (PBMCs), taken at new diagnosis, from a patient treated with antithyroid drugs. CDR3: CASRGRGGGNTEAFF. CDR3 coding DNA: TGTGCCAGCAGGGGGAGGGGAGGAGGGAACACTGAAGCTTTCTTT.